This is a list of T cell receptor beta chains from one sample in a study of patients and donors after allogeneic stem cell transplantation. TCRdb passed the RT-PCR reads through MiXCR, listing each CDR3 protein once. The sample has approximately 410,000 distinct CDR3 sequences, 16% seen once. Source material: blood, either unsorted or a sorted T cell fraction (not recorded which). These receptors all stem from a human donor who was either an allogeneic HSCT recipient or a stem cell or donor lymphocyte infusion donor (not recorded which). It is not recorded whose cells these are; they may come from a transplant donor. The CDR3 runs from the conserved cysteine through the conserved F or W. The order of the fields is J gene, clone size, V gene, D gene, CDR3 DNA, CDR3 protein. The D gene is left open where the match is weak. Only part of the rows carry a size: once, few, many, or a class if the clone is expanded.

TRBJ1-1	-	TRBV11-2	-	TGTGCCAGCCAAATCACAACCCATAGGGTTCCGACTGAAGCTTTCTTT	CASQITTHRVPTEAFF
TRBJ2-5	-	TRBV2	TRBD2	TGTGCCAGCAGTGGACTAGCGGGAGGCCCGGGGGAGACCCAGTACTTC	CASSGLAGGPGETQYF
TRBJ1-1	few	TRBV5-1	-	TGCGCCAGCAGCTTGCCGGGACCCTTCTCTTTCTTT	CASSLPGPFSFF
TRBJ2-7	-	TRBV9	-	TGTGCCAGCAGCGTAGGGGCTAGCCCGTACGAGCAGTACTTC	CASSVGASPYEQYF
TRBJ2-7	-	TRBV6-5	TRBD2	TGTGCCAGCAGTTACTCTCTTACTGGGGGGGGGTCAAGCTCCTACGAGCAGTACTTC	CASSYSLTGGGSSSYEQYF
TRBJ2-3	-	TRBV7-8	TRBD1	TGTGCCAGCAGCGCCCGACAGGGTATGCGGGCAGATACGCAGTATTTT	CASSARQGMRADTQYF
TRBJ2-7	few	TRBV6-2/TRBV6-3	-	TGTGCCAGCAGTTGGGCAGGGGCGGGGGAGCAGTACTTC	CASSWAGAGEQYF
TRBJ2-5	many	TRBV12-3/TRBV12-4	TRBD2	TGTGCCAGCAGTCCAGTCGGGGGGGGAGAGACCCAGTACTTC	CASSPVGGGETQYF
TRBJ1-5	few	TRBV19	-	TGTGCCAGTAGCCAGTGGGGGGCAGGACAGCCCCAGCATTTT	CASSQWGAGQPQHF
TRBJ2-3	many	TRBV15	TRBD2	TGTGCCACCAGACCTAGCGGGAGGGCCTGGGATACGCAGTATTTT	CATRPSGRAWDTQYF
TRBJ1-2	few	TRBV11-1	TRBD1	TGTGCCAGCAGCGACGACAGGGTCGGGTATGGCTACACCTTC	CASSDDRVGYGYTF
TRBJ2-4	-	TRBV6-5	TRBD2	TGTGCCAGCAGTTACGGTGGGAGGGTAGCCAAAAACATTCAGTACTTC	CASSYGGRVAKNIQYF
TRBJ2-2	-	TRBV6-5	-	TGTGCCAGCAGTTACTCGATTGCCTTCGGGGCCGGGGAGCTGTTTTTT	CASSYSIAFGAGELFF
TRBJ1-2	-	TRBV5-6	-	TGTGCCAGCAGCTCGGGACACCTCCTATACTATGGCTACACCTTC	CASSSGHLLYYGYTF
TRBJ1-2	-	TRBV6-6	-	TGTGCCAGCAGTTACGCATCGAGGGCGGGCTACACCTTC	CASSYASRAGYTF
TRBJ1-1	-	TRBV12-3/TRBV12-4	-	TGTGCCAGCAGTTCAGGGCGGACTGAAGCTTTCTTT	CASSSGRTEAFF
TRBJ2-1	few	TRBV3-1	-	TGTGCCAGCAGCCGGGACATGATCAAGGGGAACAATGAGCAGTTCTTC	CASSRDMIKGNNEQFF
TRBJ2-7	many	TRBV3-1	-	TGTGCCAGCAGCCAAGGAGGATCCTCGTACTTC	CASSQGGSSYF
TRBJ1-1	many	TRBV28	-	TGTGCCAGCAGATTAAACACTGAAGCTTTCTTT	CASRLNTEAFF
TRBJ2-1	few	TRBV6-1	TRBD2	TGTGCCAGCAGTGCTAGCGGATACACCTACAATGAGCAGTTCTTC	CASSASGYTYNEQFF
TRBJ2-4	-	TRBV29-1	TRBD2	TGCAGCGTTGGAGGTCGGGGGGACGGTGCCAAAAACATTCAGTACTTC	CSVGGRGDGAKNIQYF
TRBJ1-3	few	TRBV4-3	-	TGCGCCAGCAGCCAAGACCCTTGGGCCGTTCAGCGCTCTGGAAACACCATATATTTT	CASSQDPWAVQRSGNTIYF
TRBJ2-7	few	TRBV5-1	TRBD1	TGCGCCAGCAGCTTGGGACAGGGCGGCGAGCAGTACTTC	CASSLGQGGEQYF
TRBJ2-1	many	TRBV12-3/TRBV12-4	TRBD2	TGTGCCAGCAGTTATGGGACTAGCGGGAGCGGTGAGCAGTTCTTC	CASSYGTSGSGEQFF
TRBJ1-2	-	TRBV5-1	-	TGCGCCAGCAGCCTACAGGAGGGACTTGGCTACACCTTC	CASSLQEGLGYTF
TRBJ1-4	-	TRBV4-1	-	TGCGCCAGCAGCCAGGGGGTGAGTGGAGAAAAACTGTTTTTT	CASSQGVSGEKLFF
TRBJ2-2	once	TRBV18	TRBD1	TGTGCCAGCTCAGATGGGACAGGGAACACCGGGGAGCTGTTTTTT	CASSDGTGNTGELFF
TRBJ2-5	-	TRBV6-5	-	TGTGCCAGCAGTTATTTGGGACAAGAAGAGACCCAGTACTTC	CASSYLGQEETQYF
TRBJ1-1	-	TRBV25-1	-	TGTGCCAGCAGTGCCCCCGGGGGGCATAGGTCTGAAGCTTTCTTT	CASSAPGGHRSEAFF
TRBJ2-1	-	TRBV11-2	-	TGTGCCAGCAGCTCCCCGGCTAGCTTTGAGCAGTTCTTC	CASSSPASFEQFF
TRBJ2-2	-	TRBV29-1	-	TGCAGCGTCGGGTCAGGGGCGAACACCGGGGAGCTGTTTTTT	CSVGSGANTGELFF
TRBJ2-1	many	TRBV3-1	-	TGTGCCAGCAGCCAAGATCGGTTGCAGGGCAATGAGCAGTTCTTC	CASSQDRLQGNEQFF
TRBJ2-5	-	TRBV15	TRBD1	TGTGCCACCAGCAGAGAGGGCCCACCCAGGGGGGAGACCCAGTACTTC	CATSREGPPRGETQYF